These 28 T cell receptor beta chains share one sample of origin, sequenced in a study of blood T cell repertoires in COVID-19. Profiled with immunoSEQ multiplex PCR; TCRdb holds only in-frame clones, not every one. The data show about 52,000 clones, with 82% seen just once and around 10% held by the top ten. The sequencing input was peripheral blood. The origin of the receptors is a man of 80 years or more with COVID-19, enrolled during active disease.

This rearrangement joins TRBV5-1 to TRBJ1-1, with D unresolved. The CDR3 is 14 residues long. Trimming left V 1 base short and J 0 bases short, with 7 bases between. The germline CDR1 and CDR2 sequences are SGHRS and YFSETQ. CDR3 region: CASSLSVVNTEAFF. The CDR3 coding sequence is TGCGCCAGCAGCTTGAGCGTAGTGAACACTGAAGCTTTCTTT.

This clone appeared a single time. The rearrangement joins TRBV7-2 to TRBJ2-5; a possible D gene is TRBD1 (5 bases). The V and J ends lost 5 bases and 7 bases respectively, with 14 bases between them. The CDR3 is 13 amino acids. Germline assignment: CDR1 SGHTA and CDR2 FQGNSA. The CDR3 DNA sequence: TGTGCCAGCAGCCAGGATGGGGCCGGGACCCAGTACTTC. Amino acids: CASSQDGAGTQYF.

The J gene is TRBJ1-5, the V gene TRBV28; perhaps TRBD1 as D (5 bases). The CDR3 sequence is 14 residues long. V shed 7 bases and J shed 0 bases, with 10 bases lying between them. The germline gives CDR1 MDHEN, CDR2 SYDVKM. The CDR3 region is CASTLGGSNQPQHF. The CDR3 region has the DNA TGTGCCAGCACCCTCGGGGGTAGCAATCAGCCCCAGCATTTT.

This chain uses TRBV5-1 with TRBJ2-5; a weak D match, TRBD2 (5 bases). The CDR3 has 14 residues. The germline CDR1 and CDR2 sequences are SGHRS and YFSETQ. Trimming removed 3 bases from V and 5 bases from J, with 14 bases in between. The CDR3 DNA follows: TGCGCCAGCAGCTCCATAACTAGGCCCGAGACCCAGTACTTC. Its translation: CASSSITRPETQYF.

The chain is built from TRBV19 and TRBJ2-5, with D possibly TRBD2 on 6 matching bases. Per the germline V gene, CDR1 is LNHDA and CDR2 is SQIVND (reference sequence). This CDR3 comprises 15 residues. The V gene lost 3 bases and the J gene lost 4 bases, with 15 bases spanning the gap. The CDR3 is CASSIDGWRGETQYF. Here the CDR3 DNA reads TGTGCCAGTAGTATCGACGGTTGGAGGGGAGAGACCCAGTACTTC.

The genes are TRBV9 and TRBJ1-1; D ambiguous. Germline CDR1 and CDR2: SGDLS and YYNGEE. V was cut by 2 bases and J by 1 base, with 9 bases left in between. The CDR3 spans 14 residues. The CDR3 sequence is CASSVSQKNTEAFF. CDR3 DNA: TGTGCCAGCAGCGTCTCACAGAAGAACACTGAAGCTTTCTTT.

The CDR3 reads CASSSIRGSGANVLTF. In nucleotides, the CDR3 is TGTGCCAGCAGTTCAATCCGGGGCTCTGGGGCCAACGTCCTGACTTTC. The chain employs TRBV3-1 (or the pseudogene TRBV3-2) and TRBJ2-6, with D possibly TRBD2 on 5 matching bases. The V gene lost 6 bases and the J gene lost 0 bases, with 12 bases spanning the gap. The CDR3 is 16 amino acids. Germline lookup yields CDR1 LGHDT and CDR2 YNNKEL (reference sequence).

The chain joins TRBV7-9 to TRBJ1-6, with TRBD1 identical over 8 bases. Trimming at V came to 5 bases and at J to 6 bases, leaving 6 bases not matched to a gene. CDR3 length equals 15 residues. Looked up from germline, CDR1 is SEHNR and CDR2 is FQNEAQ (reference sequence). The CDR3 DNA follows: TGTGCCAGCAGCCCCCGGGACAGGCTTAATTCACCCCTCCACTTT. Translated: CASSPRDRLNSPLHF.

The chain carries TRBV19 and TRBJ1-5; maybe TRBD1 (6 bases). Germline CDR1 is LNHDA and CDR2 is SQIVND (reference sequence). The length of the CDR3 is 16 residues. The V and J ends lost 7 bases and 1 base respectively, with 17 bases between them. The CDR3 sequence is CASTRGGYGSNQPQHF. Here the CDR3 DNA reads TGTGCCAGTACTCGAGGGGGATACGGGAGCAATCAGCCCCAGCATTTT.

This clone is a singleton in its sample. The chain joins TRBV27 to TRBJ2-7, with TRBD1 matching over 9 bases. The length of the CDR3 is 15 residues. Germline V gene data show CDR1 as MNHEY and CDR2 as SMNVEV (reference sequence). V lost 6 bases to trimming and J lost 6 bases; unmatched junction nucleotides: 12. CDR3 nucleotide sequence: TGTGCCAGCAGGGGACAGGGTGTAGGGACTGGCGAGCAGTACGTC. This codes for CASRGQGVGTGEQYV.

This clone appeared a few times. CDR3 sequence (DNA): TGTGCCTGGAGGCGGGGACGGGACTACGAGCAGTACTTC. This sequence encodes CAWRRGRDYEQYF. V usage is TRBV30 and J usage is TRBJ2-7; D is perhaps TRBD2 (6 bases). In germline, CDR1 is GTSNPN, CDR2 SVGIG (reference sequence). CDR3 size: 13 residues. V lost 3 bases to trimming and J lost 3 bases, with 12 bases between them.

The chain joins TRBV5-1 to TRBJ2-5, with D maybe TRBD1 (6 bases). This CDR3 is 13 amino acids long. V lost 4 bases, J lost 0 bases, and 7 bases lay in between. Germline V gene data show CDR1 as SGHRS and CDR2 as YFSETQ. The CDR3: CASSRDNQETQYF. Written as DNA, the CDR3 is TGCGCCAGCAGCAGGGACAACCAAGAGACCCAGTACTTC.

The V and J genes are TRBV19 and TRBJ1-1; 8 bases match TRBD1. The CDR3 is made up of 14 amino acids. Germline V gives CDR1 LNHDA, CDR2 SQIVND (reference sequence). V lost 7 bases to trimming and J lost 5 bases; unmatched junction nucleotides: 9. CDR3 protein: CASNMDRVRTEAFF. DNA of the CDR3: TGTGCCAGTAATATGGACAGGGTCCGGACTGAAGCTTTCTTT.

The chain is built from TRBV7-2 and TRBJ1-2; a possible D gene is TRBD1 (5 bases). Germline loops: CDR1 SGHTA, CDR2 FQGNSA. The CDR3 consists of 15 residues. With 4 bases removed from V and 6 bases from J, the gap between germline ends came to 18 bases. The CDR3 region has the DNA TGTGCCAGCAGCTCCGCGTCGGTGGGGCCAAATGGCTACACCTTC. Protein product: CASSSASVGPNGYTF.

The rearrangement uses TRBV7-2 and TRBJ1-2; unclear D gene. Germline V lookup: CDR1 SGHTA, CDR2 FQGNSA. Trimming left V 4 bases short and J 4 bases short, with 13 bases between. The CDR3 has 14 amino acids. CDR3 sequence: CASSSPTTSYGYTF. The CDR3 DNA is TGTGCCAGCAGCTCCCCGACGACTTCCTATGGCTACACCTTC. The whole variable domain, filled in from reference TRBV7-2 and TRBJ1-2, reads GAGVSQSPSNKVTEKGKDVELRCDPISGHTALYWYRQSLGQGLEFLIYFQGNSAPDKSGLPSDRFSAERTGGSVSTLTIQRTQQEDSAVYLCASSSPTTSYGYTFGSGTRLTVV.

The chain links TRBV19 to TRBJ2-3; weak D call: TRBD2 (6 bases). Trimming stripped 5 bases from V and 5 bases from J, with 17 bases between. CDR3 length: 15 residues. Germline CDR1 is LNHDA and CDR2 is SQIVND (reference sequence). The CDR3 protein is CASSPSERRGDTQYF. For the CDR3, the DNA is TGTGCCAGTAGTCCCTCGGAGCGGAGGGGAGATACGCAGTATTTT.

The chain links TRBV27 to TRBJ2-7, with D possibly matching TRBD2 (7 bases). The germline CDR1 and CDR2 sequences are MNHEY and SMNVEV (reference sequence). CDR3 length: 16 residues. V was pared by 4 bases and J by 7 bases, with 23 bases between. CDR3 DNA sequence: TGTGCCAGCAGTTCTCCCAATTGGGGGGGCGCGGGAGAGCAGTACTTC. The encoded protein is CASSSPNWGGAGEQYF.

This clone was detected only once. CDR3 coding DNA: TGTGCCAGCAGTTTCTTGACAGAGGGCAATCAGCCCCAGCATTTT. Protein sequence: CASSFLTEGNQPQHF. The chain combines TRBV28 with TRBJ1-5, with a weak D call TRBD1 (5 bases). Trimming removed 3 bases from V and 2 bases from J, with 11 bases in between. CDR1 and CDR2 from the germline V gene are MDHEN and SYDVKM. CDR3 length: 15 amino acids.

The chain employs TRBV12-3 or TRBV12-4 and TRBJ2-7; D is unresolved. V shed 5 bases and J shed 1 base, with 9 bases lying between them. The CDR3 has 13 amino acids. The CDR3 is CASSPSVSYEQYF. CDR3 sequence (DNA): TGTGCCAGCAGTCCCAGCGTTTCCTACGAGCAGTACTTC.

The count of this clone is one. This sequence joins TRBV11-3 and TRBJ2-1, with 8 bases identical to TRBD1. The V gene end was trimmed by 3 bases and the J gene end by 0 bases; junction bases not matched to a gene: 4. CDR1 is SGHNT and CDR2 is YENEEA in the germline V gene. This CDR3 spans 16 amino acids. The CDR3 nucleotides are TGTGCCAGCAGCTTCCAGGGGGCCGTCTCCTACAATGAGCAGTTCTTC. Its protein is CASSFQGAVSYNEQFF.

The chain couples TRBV7-2 to TRBJ2-5; TRBD2 is a possible D gene (6 bases). The germline gives CDR1 SGHTA, CDR2 FQGNSA. V lost 5 bases and J 1 base, leaving 14 bases between the germline ends. CDR3 length: 15 amino acids. The CDR3 reads CASSQNPSAQETQYF. The CDR3 DNA is TGTGCCAGCAGCCAGAATCCTAGCGCCCAAGAGACCCAGTACTTC.

This chain connects TRBV5-1 to TRBJ2-2, with TRBD1 identical over 8 bases. J was trimmed by 2 bases and V by 5 bases; bases with no gene match: 5. The CDR3 extends over 15 amino acids. Per germline, CDR1 SGHRS and CDR2 YFSETQ. CDR3 sequence reads: CASSDGQGNTGELFF. The CDR3 region has the DNA TGCGCCAGCAGTGACGGACAGGGTAACACCGGGGAGCTGTTTTTT.

CDR3 nucleotides: TGTGCCAGCAGCCGCCAAAAGTGGACAGGGGAGAACACCGGGGAGCTGTTTTTT. As protein: CASSRQKWTGENTGELFF. V usage is TRBV21-1 and J usage is TRBJ2-2; TRBD1, as called in the table, went unchecked against the DNA. TRBV21-1 is marked as a pseudogene. CDR3 length: 18 amino acids.

This sequence joins TRBV4-3 and TRBJ1-5; maybe TRBD1 (5 bases). Trimming left V 0 bases short and J 0 bases short, with 21 bases between. The germline gives CDR1 LGHNA, CDR2 YSLEER. The CDR3 sequence is 20 residues long. The CDR3 DNA follows: TGCGCCAGCAGCCAAGATCTTACAGGTCGAGGCTCTTATAGCAATCAGCCCCAGCATTTT. This encodes CASSQDLTGRGSYSNQPQHF.

This chain connects TRBV6-6 to TRBJ1-6; D is uncertain. The CDR3 length is 12 residues. The V end was cut by 10 bases, the J end by 8 bases, with 12 bases between. Per the germline V gene, CDR1 is MNHNY and CDR2 is SVGAGI (reference sequence). CDR3 nucleotides: TGTGCCATCGGGGAGGCGGATTCACCCCTCCACTTT. Residues: CAIGEADSPLHF.

The rearrangement joins TRBV28 to TRBJ2-3; D remains ambiguous. Germline V gives CDR1 MDHEN, CDR2 SYDVKM. Trimming pared 5 bases from V and 0 bases from J, leaving 12 bases between. This CDR3 has 15 amino acids. The CDR3 sequence is CASSSRLASTDTQYF. DNA of the CDR3: TGTGCCAGCAGTAGCAGGCTCGCTAGCACAGATACGCAGTATTTT. The complete variable domain, with remaining parts taken from reference TRBV28 and TRBJ2-3, reads DVKVTQSSRYLVKRTGEKVFLECVQDMDHENMFWYRQDPGLGLRLIYFSYDVKMKEKGDIPEGYSVSREKKERFSLILESASTNQTSMYLCASSSRLASTDTQYFGPGTRLTVL.

This CDR3 is CASSSPNSGTEAFF. CDR3 in DNA: TGCGCCAGCAGCTCCCCAAACTCGGGCACTGAAGCTTTCTTT. V gene TRBV5-1 combines with J gene TRBJ1-1; D unresolved. CDR1 SGHRS and CDR2 YFSETQ come from the germline V gene. Between the trimmed V and J ends, which lost 3 bases and 4 bases, there was a span of 13 bases. This CDR3 is 14 amino acids long. The whole variable domain, remainder taken from reference TRBV5-1 and TRBJ1-1, is KAGVTQTPRYLIKTRGQQVTLSCSPISGHRSVSWYQQTPGQGLQFLFEYFSETQRNKGNFPGRFSGRQFSNSRSEMNVSTLELGDSALYLCASSSPNSGTEAFFGQGTRLTVV.

This clone has only one observation. The CDR3 sequence: CASSFSIGTDTQYF. The CDR3, as DNA: TGTGCCAGCAGCTTTAGTATCGGCACAGATACGCAGTATTTT. The chain combines TRBV5-5 with TRBJ2-3, with D unclear. This CDR3 has 14 amino acids. V was shortened by 2 bases and J by 1 base, with 8 bases between the two germline ends. Germline V gene sequence: CDR1 SGHKS, CDR2 YYEKEE (reference sequence).